This TCR beta chain was recovered during a study of breast tumors, draining lymph nodes, adjacent tissues. Findings and caveats of the study: Findings are consistent with lymph node origin and intratumoral expansion of most tumor T cells. Tumor and nontumor repertoires were significantly more similar in luminal-like than in basal-like breast cancer.

Samples came from axillary lymph nodes draining the breast cancer. This clonotype has ten or more counts. Its antigen is unknown. TCRdb used MiXCR to reprocess the multiplex PCR reads, holding one entry per CDR3 protein. The table shows over 130,000 distinct CDR3 sequences, with 30% to 35% occurring only once. Specimen: axillary lymph node tissue. The TCR comes from a female donor with breast cancer. Some clones in this sample may be carry-over from other donors' samples.

In nucleotides, the CDR3 is TGTGCCTGGAGGGGGGGGACAGGGGACACCGGGGAGCTGTTTTTT. It codes for CAWRGGTGDTGELFF. The rearrangement links TRBV30 to TRBJ2-2; 10 nucleotides line up with TRBD1. The CDR3 length is 15 residues. V trimming: 3 bases; J trimming: 3 bases; junction bases outside the gene matches: 4. Germline CDR1 is GTSNPN and CDR2 is SVGIG (reference sequence).